The clone carrying this TCR beta chain was observed a few times. Its antigen is still unknown. CDR1 is MNHEY and CDR2 is SVGAGI in the germline V gene. CDR3 size: 16 residues. Trimming pared 4 bases from V and 2 bases from J, leaving 12 bases between. Using RNA transcripts as the source, TCR beta CDR3 regions were amplified. First-round RT-PCR of the TCR CDR3 relied on the HTBI primer set. Each CDR3 protein is one row after TCRdb ran MiXCR on the multiplex PCR reads. The data show roughly 500,000 distinct CDR3 sequences, 46% seen once. The sample is drawn from a study of T cells in Graves' hyperthyroidism and ophthalmopathy. Study conclusions and caveats: Most clonotypes that expanded in the thyroid above 0.001 also showed up in blood. The model identified upcoming ophthalmopathy a median approximately six months ahead of onset.

Uncontrolled infections, other autoimmune diseases, pregnancy or lactation led to exclusion of patients. Sequencing was performed on peripheral blood or thyroid tissue (not recorded which). The chain is built from TRBV6-5 and TRBJ2-6, with D uncertain. The TCR comes from an adult woman with Graves' disease, either hyperthyroidism or ophthalmopathy (not recorded which). CDR3 DNA: TGTGCCAGCAGTTTAGGAGAGATGACTGGGGCCAACGTCCTGACTTTC. Translating it yields CASSLGEMTGANVLTF.